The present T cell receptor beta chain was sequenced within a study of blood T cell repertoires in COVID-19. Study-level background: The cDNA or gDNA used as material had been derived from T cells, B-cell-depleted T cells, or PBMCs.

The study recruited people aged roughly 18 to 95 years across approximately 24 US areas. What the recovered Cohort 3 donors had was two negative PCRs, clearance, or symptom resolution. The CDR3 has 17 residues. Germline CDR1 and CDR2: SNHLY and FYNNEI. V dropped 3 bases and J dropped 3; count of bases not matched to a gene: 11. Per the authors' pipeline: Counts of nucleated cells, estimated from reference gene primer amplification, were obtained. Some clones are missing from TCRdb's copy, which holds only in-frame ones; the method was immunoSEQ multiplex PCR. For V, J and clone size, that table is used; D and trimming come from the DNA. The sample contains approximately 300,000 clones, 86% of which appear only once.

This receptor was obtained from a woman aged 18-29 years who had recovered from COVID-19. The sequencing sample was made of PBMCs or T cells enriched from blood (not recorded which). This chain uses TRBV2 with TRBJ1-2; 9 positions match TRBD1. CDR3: CASSDLGQGVFDYGYTF. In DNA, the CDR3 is TGTGCCAGCAGTGATCTGGGACAGGGAGTTTTTGACTATGGCTACACCTTC.